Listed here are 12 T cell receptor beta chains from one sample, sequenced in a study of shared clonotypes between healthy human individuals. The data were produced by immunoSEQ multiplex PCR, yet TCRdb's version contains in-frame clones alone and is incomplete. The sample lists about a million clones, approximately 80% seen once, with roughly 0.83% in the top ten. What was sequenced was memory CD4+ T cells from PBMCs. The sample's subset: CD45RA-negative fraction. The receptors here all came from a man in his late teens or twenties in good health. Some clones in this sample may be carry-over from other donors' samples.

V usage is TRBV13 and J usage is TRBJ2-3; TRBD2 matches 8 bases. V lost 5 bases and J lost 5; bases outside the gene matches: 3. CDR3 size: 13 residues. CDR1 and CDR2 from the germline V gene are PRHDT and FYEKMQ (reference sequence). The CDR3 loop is CASSLGREDTQYF. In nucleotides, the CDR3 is TGTGCCAGCAGCCTCGGGAGGGAAGATACGCAGTATTTT.

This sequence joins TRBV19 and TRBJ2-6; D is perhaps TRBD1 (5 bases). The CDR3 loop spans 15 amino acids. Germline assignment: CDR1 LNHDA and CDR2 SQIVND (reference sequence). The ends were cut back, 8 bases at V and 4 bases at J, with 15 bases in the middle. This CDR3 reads CASQDSRAGANVLTF. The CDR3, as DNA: TGTGCCAGTCAAGATAGCAGGGCCGGGGCCAACGTCCTGACTTTC.

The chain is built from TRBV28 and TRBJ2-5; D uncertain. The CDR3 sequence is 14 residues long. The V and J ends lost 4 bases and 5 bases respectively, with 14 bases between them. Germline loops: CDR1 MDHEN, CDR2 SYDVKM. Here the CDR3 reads CASSYARFTETQYF. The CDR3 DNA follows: TGTGCCAGCAGTTATGCACGATTTACGGAGACCCAGTACTTC.

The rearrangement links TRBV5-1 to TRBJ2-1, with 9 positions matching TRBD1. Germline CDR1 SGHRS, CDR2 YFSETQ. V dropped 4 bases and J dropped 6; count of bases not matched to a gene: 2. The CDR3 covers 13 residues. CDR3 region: CASSQGQGNEQFF. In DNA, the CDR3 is TGCGCCAGCAGCCAGGGACAGGGCAATGAGCAGTTCTTC.

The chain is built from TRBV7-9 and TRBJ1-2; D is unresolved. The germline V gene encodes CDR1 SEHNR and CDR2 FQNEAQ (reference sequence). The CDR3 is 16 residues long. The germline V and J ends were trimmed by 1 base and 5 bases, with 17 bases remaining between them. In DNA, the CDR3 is TGTGCCAGCAGCTTAGGGAGGGCCGGTGGGGAATATGGCTACACCTTC. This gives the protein CASSLGRAGGEYGYTF.

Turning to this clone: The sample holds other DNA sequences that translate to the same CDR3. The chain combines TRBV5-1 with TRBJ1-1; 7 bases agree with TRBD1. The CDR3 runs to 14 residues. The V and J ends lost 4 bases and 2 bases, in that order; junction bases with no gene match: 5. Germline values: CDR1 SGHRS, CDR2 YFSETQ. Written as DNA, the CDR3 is TGCGCCAGCAGCCTAGACAGGGTTAACACTGAAGCTTTCTTT. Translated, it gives CASSLDRVNTEAFF.

CDR3 amino acids: CAIRGSGDYTF. In nucleotides, the CDR3 is TGTGCCATCAGGGGAAGCGGGGACTACACCTTC. The gene calls are TRBV10-3 and TRBJ1-2; D unclear. The germline gives CDR1 ENHRY, CDR2 SYGVKD. The CDR3 is 11 amino acids. Trimming removed 6 bases from V and 10 bases from J, with 12 bases in between.

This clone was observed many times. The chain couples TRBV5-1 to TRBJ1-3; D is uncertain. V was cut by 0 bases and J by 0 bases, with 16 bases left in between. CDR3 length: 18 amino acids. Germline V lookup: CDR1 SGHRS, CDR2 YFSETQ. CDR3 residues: CASSLVPRPGSSGNTIYF. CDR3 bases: TGCGCCAGCAGCTTGGTCCCCCGCCCGGGGTCCTCTGGAAACACCATATATTTT.

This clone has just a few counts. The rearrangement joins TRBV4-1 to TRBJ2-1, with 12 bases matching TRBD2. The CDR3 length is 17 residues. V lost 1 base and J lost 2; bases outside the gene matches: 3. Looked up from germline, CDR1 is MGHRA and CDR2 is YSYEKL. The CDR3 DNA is TGCGCCAGCAGCCAAGGACTAGCGGGAGCCGCCTACAATGAGCAGTTCTTC. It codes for CASSQGLAGAAYNEQFF.

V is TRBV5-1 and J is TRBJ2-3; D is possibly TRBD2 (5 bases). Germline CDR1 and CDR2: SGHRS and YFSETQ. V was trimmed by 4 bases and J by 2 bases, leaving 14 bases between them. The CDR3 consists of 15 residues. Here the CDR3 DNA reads TGCGCCAGCAGCCCGGAGGTTCGAGTCACAGATACGCAGTATTTT. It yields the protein CASSPEVRVTDTQYF.

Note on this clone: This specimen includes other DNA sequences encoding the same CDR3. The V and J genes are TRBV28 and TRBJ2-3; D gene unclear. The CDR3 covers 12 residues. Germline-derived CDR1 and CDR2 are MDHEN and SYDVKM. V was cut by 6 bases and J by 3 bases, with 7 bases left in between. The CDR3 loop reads CASSLSTDTQYF. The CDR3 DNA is TGTGCCAGCAGCCTCTCGACAGATACGCAGTATTTT.

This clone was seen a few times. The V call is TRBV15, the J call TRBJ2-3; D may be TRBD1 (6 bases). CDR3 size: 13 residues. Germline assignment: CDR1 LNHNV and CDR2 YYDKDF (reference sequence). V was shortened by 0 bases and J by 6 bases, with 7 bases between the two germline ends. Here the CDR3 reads CATSRDQGDTQYF. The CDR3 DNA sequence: TGTGCCACCAGCAGAGATCAGGGGGATACGCAGTATTTT.